This record looks at one T cell receptor beta chain sequence and its context. The table came from immunoSEQ multiplex PCR; TCRdb's copy has only in-frame clones and leaves some out. The sample includes approximately 46,000 clones, about 80% seen only once; the top ten take approximately 6.3%. The V gene lost 3 bases and the J gene lost 3 bases, with 11 bases spanning the gap. CDR1 and CDR2 (germline): MDHEN, SYDVKM. The CDR3 extends over 14 amino acids. This sample stems from a study of T cell responses to AZD1222 COVID-19 vaccine. This clonotype was obtained from an adult in good health. V and J are TRBV28 and TRBJ1-1; D gene uncertain. This material consisted of peripheral blood, taken on day 0 of AZD1222 vaccination. The CDR3 DNA follows: TGTGCCAGCAGTTTGGTGGGTCGTGACACTGAAGCTTTCTTT. Its translation is CASSLVGRDTEAFF.